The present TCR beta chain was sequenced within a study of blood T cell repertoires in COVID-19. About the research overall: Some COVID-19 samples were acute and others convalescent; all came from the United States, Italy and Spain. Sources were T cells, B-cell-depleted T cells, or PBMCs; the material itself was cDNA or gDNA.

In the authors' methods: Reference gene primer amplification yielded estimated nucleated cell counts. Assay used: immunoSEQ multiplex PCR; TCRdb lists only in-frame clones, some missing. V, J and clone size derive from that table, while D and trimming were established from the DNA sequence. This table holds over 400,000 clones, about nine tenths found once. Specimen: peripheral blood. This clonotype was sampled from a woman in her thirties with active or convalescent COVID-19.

This CDR3 reads CASIGVLNTEAFF. The CDR3 DNA reads as TGTGCCAGCATCGGTGTCTTGAACACTGAAGCTTTCTTT. The chain recombines TRBV4-2 with TRBJ1-1; D unresolved. Germline V gives CDR1 LGHNA, CDR2 YNFKEQ. V lost 7 bases and J lost 0, with 9 bases in between. The CDR3 is 13 residues long.